This T cell receptor (beta chain) emerged from a study of shared clonotypes between healthy human individuals. CDR1 and CDR2 from the germline V gene are SGHTA and FQGNSA. Trimming removed 5 bases from V and 1 base from J, with 4 bases in between. The CDR3 contains 12 residues. Data came from immunoSEQ multiplex PCR; TCRdb stores just in-frame clones and leaves some out. The table has 1.6 million or so clones, roughly 98.5% seen once; the top ten hold under 0.45%. The source is a man aged 30 to 39 in good health. The specimen sequenced was naive CD4+ T cells sorted from blood. Subset defined: CD45RA+ positively selected. The V gene is TRBV7-2, the J gene TRBJ2-3; D uncertain. This chain's CDR3 is CASSTGTDTQYF. In DNA, the CDR3 is TGTGCCAGCAGCACAGGCACAGATACGCAGTATTTT.